This T cell receptor (beta chain) was sequenced for a study of blood T cell repertoires in COVID-19 (TCRdb year 2020). For the study in its entirety: Samples covering the acute and convalescent phases of COVID-19 were provided by collaborators in the United States, Italy and Spain. The samples were drawn from the first 160 participants of the ongoing ImmuneRACE study and from 950 to 1,500 subjects provided by 6 global collaborators. The dataset comprised deeply sampled blood TCRbeta repertoires from subjects exposed to, actively infected with, or recovered from COVID-19. The material from the prospective study consisted of cDNA or gDNA derived from T cells, B-cell-depleted T cells, or PBMCs. Sample metadata almost always included a de-identified subject ID, COVID-19 status, age in years and sex. The repertoires were made available in a free public database intended to serve as a resource for research on the immune response to SARS-CoV-2. Where available, HLA class I and class II types were obtained from metadata supplied by the sample provider rather than from assay-based typing.

In the prospective study, participants were about 18 to 95 years old, resided in about 25 geographic areas of the United States, and were enrolled through a virtual design. In the prospective study, cohorts were assigned on the basis of participant-reported clinical history obtained from a screening survey and a study questionnaire. Mobile phlebotomists in the prospective study collected whole blood, serum and a nasopharyngeal or oropharyngeal swab from every participant. Over a roughly 2-month period, participants in the prospective study had the option of providing additional blood draws and questionnaires. Before DNA extraction, blood samples from the prospective study were shipped at room temperature or frozen. Its CDR3 holds 14 amino acids, cysteine through phenylalanine. This entry keeps only the CDR3 DNA: 42 bases, framed from base 1. V and J are truncated by 2 bases and 2 bases respectively, leaving an intervening sequence of 9 bases. The germline V gene specifies ENHRY as CDR1 and SYGVKD as CDR2.

Study-level results and caveats: How much clinical and demographic metadata was included differed by source and by participant, and the metadata was provided uncurated.

The immunoSEQ Assay, a bias-controlled multiplex PCR, was used to amplify TCRbeta CDR3 regions from genomic DNA. The authors processed their data as follows. Nucleated cell counts per sample were estimated from amplification of reference gene primers within the assay. To quantify the absolute abundance of each unique TCRbeta CDR3 rearrangement, sequence reads were collapsed and filtered. Productive Simpson clonality was computed per sample as the square root of Simpson's diversity index over productive rearrangements. Held by TCRdb, this immuneACCESS table contains in-frame sequences only and omits some clones. Under half of the omission traces to an unresolved V gene where checked; the cause of the rest is unknown. That table furnishes V, J and clone size, whereas the DNA furnished D and trimming. This sample lists around 230,000 clones; around 88% were detected once. The top ten constitute 2.5% of the sample.

Concerning this clone itself: It has no known antigen specificity. Base quality data are lacking; no much larger clone is found one base away.

The sequence joins TRBV10-3 to TRBJ1-2; TRBD1 is a possible D gene, resting on 5 matching bases. Sequences were obtained from PBMCs or T cells enriched from blood (not recorded which). This receptor was identified in a woman in her thirties or forties with acute COVID-19. The CDR3 protein sequence reads: CAISEGRANYGYTF. The base sequence is TGTGCCATCAGTGAGGGCAGGGCAAACTATGGCTACACCTTC.